A selection of T cell receptor beta chains follows, all from one sample in a study of CD8+CD57+ T cells in acquired aplastic anemia. TCRdb analysed the reads with MiXCR anew, one entry per CDR3 protein. The sample includes about 170,000 distinct CDR3 sequences, under 75% of them seen just once. The sample consisted of sorted CD4+, CD8+, or CD8+CD57+ T cells (not recorded which) from PBMCs. Every receptor here comes from a human donor in good health. The CDR3 runs from the conserved cysteine through the conserved F or W. The D gene is left open where the match is weak. Size values are once, few and many counts, or a class for expanded clones, and some rows have none.

>TRBJ2-3|-|TRBV7-2|-
TGTGCCAGCAGCTTAGTCCGGACAGATACGCAGTATTTT
CASSLVRTDTQYF
>TRBJ2-7|-|TRBV5-1|-
TGCGCCACCAGCCCCCCGGGAGATTACGAGCAGTACTTC
CATSPPGDYEQYF
>TRBJ2-1|-|TRBV20-1|TRBD2
TGCAGTGCTAGACTGCCTGAGCGGGAGTACAATGAGCAGTTCTTC
CSARLPEREYNEQFF
>TRBJ2-2|-|TRBV13|-
TGTGCCAGCAGCTTAGTCGGGGAAGGCGGGGAGCTGTTTTTT
CASSLVGEGGELFF
>TRBJ1-5|many|TRBV27|-
TGTGCCAGCAGACAGGGTAGCAATCAGCCCCAGCATTTT
CASRQGSNQPQHF
>TRBJ2-7|-|TRBV5-1|-
TGTGCCAGCAGCTTGGGTGGCATGAGCTCCTACGAGCAGTACTTC
CASSLGGMSSYEQYF
>TRBJ2-7|-|TRBV19|TRBD1
TGTGCCAGTACCACCCTGGGACAGGGGACCTACGAGCAGTACTTC
CASTTLGQGTYEQYF
>TRBJ2-3|-|TRBV20-1|TRBD2
TGCAGTGCTCTAGCGGGAGTAACCGATACGCAGTATTTT
CSALAGVTDTQYF
>TRBJ2-1|few|TRBV19|-
TGTGCCAGTAGTATAGGTGGGGCCCAGCCCTACAATGAGCAGTTCTTC
CASSIGGAQPYNEQFF
>TRBJ2-5|-|TRBV7-8|TRBD2
TGTGCCAGCAGCTTAGCGCCCAGCGGGGCGCAAGAGACCCAGTACTTC
CASSLAPSGAQETQYF
>TRBJ1-2|-|TRBV10-3|-
TGTGCCATCAGTGAAGACCAGGGATTTTATGGCTACACCTTC
CAISEDQGFYGYTF
>TRBJ1-2|-|TRBV6-5|-
TGTGCCAGCAGTTACGGCCGGAACTATGGCTACACCTTC
CASSYGRNYGYTF
>TRBJ1-3|few|TRBV7-6|-
TGTGCCAGCAGCTTATCTGGAAACACCATATATTTT
CASSLSGNTIYF
>TRBJ2-1|few|TRBV4-3|-
TGCGCCAGCAGCCAAGGAATCCAGGATGGCGGAGAATTTCTTCGCGTTGAGCAGTTCTTC
CASSQGIQDGGEFLRVEQFF
>TRBJ2-3|once|TRBV19|-
TGTGCCAGTAGTCCTCGACTAGAAACAGATACGCAGTATTTT
CASSPRLETDTQYF
>TRBJ2-7|-|TRBV7-8|-
TGTGCCAGCAGCCCAGGGAGGCTCTCCTACGAGCAGTACTTC
CASSPGRLSYEQYF
>TRBJ1-4|-|TRBV20-1|TRBD1
TGCAGTGCTAGGGACAGGGCCACTAATGAAAAACTGTTTTTT
CSARDRATNEKLFF
>TRBJ1-2|-|TRBV6-2/TRBV6-3|-
TGTGCCAGCAGTTATAGGGGGATAGGCTATGGCTACACCTTC
CASSYRGIGYGYTF
>TRBJ2-2|-|TRBV20-1|-
TGCAGTGCTAGGTCGGGATCCGAAGGGGGGGCCGGGGAGCTGTTTTTT
CSARSGSEGGAGELFF
>TRBJ1-3|-|TRBV2|-
TGTGCCAGCAGTGGAGTCTCTGGAAACACCATATATTTT
CASSGVSGNTIYF
>TRBJ2-1|once|TRBV20-1|-
TGCAGTGCCCCGGACCTTGGGAACAATGAGCAGTTCTTC
CSAPDLGNNEQFF
>TRBJ2-1|-|TRBV7-9|-
TGTGCCAGCAGCTTATATTCGAACTCTAATTCACAAGGTGAGCAGTTCTTC
CASSLYSNSNSQGEQFF
>TRBJ1-1|many|TRBV5-5|-
TGTGCCAGCAGCCCCTGGGGCAGGGAGTACACTGAAGCTTTCTTT
CASSPWGREYTEAFF
>TRBJ2-1|-|TRBV29-1|TRBD2
TGCAGCGTTGAAGATGGGCTAGCGGTGGCGGATGAGCAGTTCTTC
CSVEDGLAVADEQFF
>TRBJ2-1|-|TRBV7-2|TRBD2
TGTGCCAGCAGCTTTCCTCGAACTAGCGGGGGGGATAATGAGCAGTTCTTC
CASSFPRTSGGDNEQFF
>TRBJ1-2|-|TRBV25-1|-
TGTGCCAGCAAGGGAGGACACTACTATGGCTACACCTTC
CASKGGHYYGYTF
>TRBJ2-3|-|TRBV29-1|TRBD2
TGCAGCGTTGATACTAGCGGGCCTCTGGATACGCAGTATTTT
CSVDTSGPLDTQYF
>TRBJ2-1|-|TRBV5-6|-
TGTGCCAGCAGCTTTTTCGAGGGGAGCTCCTACAATGAGCAGTTCTTC
CASSFFEGSSYNEQFF
>TRBJ2-1|-|TRBV10-3|TRBD1
TGTGCCATTCGGACAGGGGCGGTAAATGAGCAGTTCTTC
CAIRTGAVNEQFF
>TRBJ2-7|-|TRBV20-1|TRBD2
TGCAGTGCTAAGCGGGGGTCGGGCGACGAGCAGTACTTC
CSAKRGSGDEQYF
>TRBJ1-6|-|TRBV19|TRBD1
TGTGCCAGTGGGACAGCGAATGCGCCAAATTCACCCCTCCACTTT
CASGTANAPNSPLHF
>TRBJ2-7|-|TRBV5-1|-
TGCGCCAGCAGCTTAACGAGCGGGCCGATCTACGAGCAGTACTTC
CASSLTSGPIYEQYF
>TRBJ1-1|many|TRBV7-9|-
TGTGCCGGATCTAGCCTGACAGGACTTTACACTGAAGCTTTCTTT
CAGSSLTGLYTEAFF
>TRBJ1-1|-|TRBV9|-
TGTGCCAGCAGCGTAGGTGGGCCGAACACTGAAGCTTTCTTT
CASSVGGPNTEAFF
>TRBJ2-5|-|TRBV7-9|TRBD2
TGTGCCAGCAGCTTTTGGCTAGCGGGGGAAGAGACCCAGTACTTC
CASSFWLAGEETQYF
>TRBJ1-6|-|TRBV10-1|TRBD1
TGCGCCAGCGGAACAGGGGCCCGCTCCTATAATTCACCCCTCCACTTT
CASGTGARSYNSPLHF
>TRBJ2-2|-|TRBV25-1|-
TGTGCCAGCAGTGAATCGGCAGGGGGACTTTACACCGGGGAGCTGTTTTTT
CASSESAGGLYTGELFF
>TRBJ2-1|-|TRBV9|TRBD1
TGTGCCAGCAGCTCGCCCCGGGACAGTCCATACAATGAGCAGTTCTTC
CASSSPRDSPYNEQFF
>TRBJ2-2|-|TRBV6-2/TRBV6-3|-
TGTGCCAGCAGGACCGGGGGGCCCGAGGAGCTGTTTTTT
CASRTGGPEELFF
>TRBJ1-2|-|TRBV5-6|-
TGCGCCAGCAGCATCGACCAAGCTAACTATGGCTACACCTTC
CASSIDQANYGYTF
>TRBJ2-5|-|TRBV25-1|-
TGTGCCAGCAGTGAATTAAAGGAACGGGAGACCCAGTACTTC
CASSELKERETQYF
>TRBJ1-1|many|TRBV6-5|-
TGTGCCAGCAGATCTCCTAACGACGGGAACACTGAAGCTTTCTTT
CASRSPNDGNTEAFF
>TRBJ2-1|-|TRBV29-1|TRBD2
TGCAGCGTCCTTAGCGGGGCCGGTGAGAATGAGCAGTTCTTC
CSVLSGAGENEQFF